This T cell receptor beta chain was obtained from a study of CD8 T cells in Susac syndrome. Reverse transcription of about 0.45 to 1 ug RNA was performed with random hexamers. Multiplex immunoSEQ PCR targeted 54 Vbeta and 13 Jbeta TCR beta segments. TCRdb re-called the immunoSEQ multiplex PCR reads with MiXCR, one entry per CDR3 protein. Among fewer than 350,000 distinct CDR3 sequences listed, roughly 94% were seen once. TCR beta sequencing was performed on blood CD8+ and CD4+ T cells. Through negative isolation, CD4+ and CD8+ T cells were obtained, while TEMRA cells were enriched using FACS. Germline lookup yields CDR1 SGHTA and CDR2 FQGNSA. Trimming cost V 1 base and J 6 bases, with 10 bases left between them. CDR3 length equals 14 residues.

The chain joins TRBV7-2 to TRBJ1-5; D gene ambiguous. Sample: CD4+ T cells from PBMCs. The clonotype comes from a human donor with multiple sclerosis. CDR3 loop: CASSLGQWTQPQHF. The CDR3 coding sequence is TGTGCCAGCAGCTTAGGGCAGTGGACTCAGCCCCAGCATTTT. The variable domain in full, with the rest retrieved from reference TRBV7-2 and TRBJ1-5, is GAGVSQSPSNKVTEKGKDVELRCDPISGHTALYWYRQSLGQGLEFLIYFQGNSAPDKSGLPSDRFSAERTGGSVSTLTIQRTQQEDSAVYLCASSLGQWTQPQHFGDGTRLSIL.